The next 28 T cell receptor beta chains were all read from a single sample in a study of spatial heterogeneity in lung cancer. As for time point: sample taken at primary tumor resection. Whole RNA from tumor, nontumor lung or frozen PBMC was sequenced unsorted. TCRdb redid the calling of the 5' RACE reads with MiXCR, one entry per CDR3 protein. This table holds about 7,500 distinct CDR3 sequences, over 15% found once. Sequenced material: PBMCs, taken at surgery. These receptors were obtained from a female donor with early-stage non-small cell lung cancer.

This clonotype occurred many times. The V and J genes are TRBV3-1 and TRBJ2-2; the D is unclear. V lost 6 bases and J 9 bases, leaving 11 bases between the germline ends. The CDR3 length is 12 residues. Germline CDR1 LGHDT, CDR2 YNNKEL (reference sequence). This CDR3 reads CASRSEVRELFF. The CDR3 DNA reads TGTGCCAGCAGATCAGAAGTACGGGAGCTGTTTTTT.

This clonotype was found many times. The chain uses TRBV6-6 and TRBJ1-1; D gene uncertain. CDR3 size: 13 residues. The V and J ends lost 4 bases and 3 bases respectively, with 9 bases between them. The V gene's germline CDR1 is MNHNY and CDR2 SVGAGI (reference sequence). CDR3 residues: CASSSGPYTEAFF. The CDR3 bases are TGTGCCAGCAGTTCTGGGCCCTACACTGAAGCTTTCTTT.

The CDR3 DNA reads as TGTGCCAGTAGTATCTCAGGGGGCAAGAATGAGCAGTTCTTC. Its protein is CASSISGGKNEQFF. The chain uses TRBV19 and TRBJ2-1; TRBD1 matches 8 bases. V was pared by 3 bases and J by 7 bases, with 5 bases of the junction left unmatched. Germline assignment: CDR1 LNHDA and CDR2 SQIVND (reference sequence). The length of the CDR3 is 14 residues.

In its sample, this clonotype ranks as medium-sized (0.01 to 0.1%). This rearrangement joins TRBV28 to TRBJ1-5; the D is unclear. Trimming removed 6 bases from V and 0 bases from J, with 24 bases in between. This CDR3 region has 19 residues. Germline V CDR1 and CDR2: MDHEN, SYDVKM. Here the CDR3 DNA reads TGTGCCAGCAGACCTTTGCCCTCCGACCGAGATTATAGCAATCAGCCCCAGCATTTT. Translation gives CASRPLPSDRDYSNQPQHF.

In its sample, this clonotype ranks as medium-sized (0.01 to 0.1%). J is TRBJ1-5 and V is TRBV20-1; perhaps TRBD1 as D (5 bases). In germline, CDR1 is DFQATT, CDR2 SNEGSKA (reference sequence). V was shortened by 6 bases and J by 0 bases, with 15 bases between the two germline ends. The CDR3 sequence is 15 residues long. The CDR3 loop reads CSATMGESSNQPQHF. Here the CDR3 DNA reads TGCAGTGCCACTATGGGGGAGAGTAGCAATCAGCCCCAGCATTTT.

In this sample, this clonotype is medium-sized. The V gene is TRBV7-3, the J gene TRBJ2-5; no firm D call. Per the germline V gene, CDR1 is SGHTA and CDR2 is FQGTGA. The V and J ends lost 1 base and 4 bases respectively, with 7 bases between them. The length of the CDR3 is 13 residues. The CDR3 here is CASSLNSGETQYF. The DNA of the CDR3 is TGTGCCAGCAGCTTAAATTCGGGAGAGACCCAGTACTTC.

The chain has TRBV29-1 and TRBJ1-1; TRBD1 is a possible D gene (6 bases). There are 13 residues in the CDR3. CDR1 is SQVTM, CDR2 ANQGSEA, per germline. Deletions cut 2 bases from V and 10 bases from J, with 17 bases between. The DNA for the CDR3 is TGCAGCGTTGAACTACAAGGGGGGCAGGGAGCTTTCTTT. Protein: CSVELQGGQGAFF.

This clonotype was seen a few times. This rearrangement joins TRBV3-1 to TRBJ2-7; D gene unclear. The CDR3 spans 11 residues. The V gene lost 8 bases and the J gene lost 3 bases, with 8 bases spanning the gap. Germline V CDR1 and CDR2: LGHDT, YNNKEL (reference sequence). The CDR3 region is CASSHYYEQYF. The CDR3 DNA reads as TGTGCCAGCTCCCACTACTACGAGCAGTACTTC.

Many counts were recorded for this clonotype. The chain combines TRBV10-2 with TRBJ2-2, with TRBD2 matching over 9 bases. The CDR3 is 15 residues long. Germline V lookup: CDR1 WSHSY, CDR2 SAAADI. V shed 6 bases and J 6 bases; nucleotides not matched to a gene: 8. The CDR3 region has the DNA TGCGCCAGCAGAGTTGGCGGGGGGGCCTCCGGGGAGCTGTTTTTT. This encodes CASRVGGGASGELFF.

By proportion, this clonotype is medium-sized. V usage is TRBV6-5 and J usage is TRBJ2-1; a weak D match, TRBD1 (5 bases). CDR1 and CDR2 from the germline V gene are MNHEY and SVGAGI. This CDR3 has 14 residues. V lost 6 bases and J lost 6, with 15 bases in between. The CDR3 spells CASRSPAGFNEQFF. The CDR3 nucleotides read TGTGCCAGCAGGAGCCCCGCAGGGTTCAATGAGCAGTTCTTC.

The CDR3: CASGFSLGPNTEAFF. In nucleotides, the CDR3 is TGTGCTAGTGGTTTCTCCCTTGGGCCAAACACTGAAGCTTTCTTT. This chain joins TRBV12-5 and TRBJ1-1, with unresolved D. CDR1 LGHNT and CDR2 FRNRAP come from the germline V gene. The CDR3 is 15 amino acids. Trimming pared 3 bases from V and 2 bases from J, leaving 13 bases between.

The sample holds a few counts of this clonotype. The chain uses TRBV19 and TRBJ2-1; 7 nucleotides agree with TRBD1. This CDR3 is 14 amino acids long. V lost 6 bases and J lost 2; bases outside the gene matches: 4. Germline loops: CDR1 LNHDA, CDR2 SQIVND (reference sequence). The CDR3 sequence: CASRRGPTYNEQFF. As DNA, the CDR3 is TGTGCCAGTAGGAGGGGGCCAACCTACAATGAGCAGTTCTTC. The full variable domain, in which reference TRBV19 and TRBJ2-1 provide the parts outside the CDR3, is DGGITQSPKYLFRKEGQNVTLSCEQNLNHDAMYWYRQDPGQGLRLIYYSQIVNDFQKGDIAEGYSVSREKKESFPLTVTSAQKNPTAFYLCASRRGPTYNEQFFGPGTRLTVL.

This clonotype was detected only a few times. V usage is TRBV4-3 and J usage is TRBJ2-7; D perhaps matches TRBD2 (6 bases). Trimming removed 4 bases from V and 4 bases from J, with 14 bases in between. The CDR3 loop spans 14 amino acids. CDR1 and CDR2 from the germline V gene are LGHNA and YSLEER. CDR3 residues: CASSLTAGLYEQYF. CDR3 in DNA: TGCGCCAGCAGCCTCACGGCGGGGCTATACGAGCAGTACTTC.

The sample holds many counts of this clonotype. The V and J genes are TRBV15 and TRBJ2-5; 10 positions match TRBD1. The CDR3 totals 15 residues. V lost 1 base, J lost 5 bases, and 4 bases stayed unmatched. Per the germline V gene, CDR1 is LNHNV and CDR2 is YYDKDF (reference sequence). Here the CDR3 reads CATSRGADRGETQYF. CDR3 coding DNA: TGTGCCACCAGCAGAGGAGCGGACAGGGGGGAGACCCAGTACTTC.

The V call is TRBV12-5, the J call TRBJ2-5; D is uncertain. The CDR3 has 11 residues. From germline, CDR1 is LGHNT and CDR2 FRNRAP. Deletions cut 5 bases from V and 5 bases from J, with 6 bases between. CDR3 sequence: CASGPQETQYF. The CDR3 nucleotides read TGTGCTAGTGGTCCACAGGAGACCCAGTACTTC.

This chain joins TRBV2 and TRBJ2-5; TRBD2 matches 11 bases. CDR1 and CDR2 from the germline V gene are SNHLY and FYNNEI. The CDR3 length is 14 residues. With V trimmed by 7 bases and J by 1 base, 2 bases remained unmatched. The CDR3 region is CASKGLAGQETQYF. The CDR3 coding sequence is TGTGCCAGCAAAGGACTAGCGGGCCAAGAGACCCAGTACTTC.

This clonotype appeared many times. V and J are TRBV29-1 and TRBJ2-4; D possibly corresponds to TRBD2 (6 bases). This CDR3 region has 14 residues. Trimming cost V 2 bases and J 7 bases, with 15 bases left between them. Germline-derived CDR1 and CDR2 are SQVTM and ANQGSEA. The CDR3 DNA follows: TGCAGCGTTGAATGGCAGCGGGCCCCCAACATTCAGTACTTC. Translation gives CSVEWQRAPNIQYF. The full variable domain, its missing parts supplied by reference TRBV29-1 and TRBJ2-4, is SAVISQKPSRDICQRGTSLTIQCQVDSQVTMMFWYRQQPGQSLTLIATANQGSEATYESGFVIDKFPISRPNLTFSTLTVSNMSPEDSSIYLCSVEWQRAPNIQYFGAGTRLSVL.

This clonotype was seen once. The V and J genes are TRBV4-3 and TRBJ2-7; D call uncertain. The V gene lost 2 bases and the J gene lost 3 bases, with 14 bases spanning the gap. The CDR3 covers 15 residues. The germline V gene has CDR1 LGHNA and CDR2 YSLEER. The CDR3, as DNA: TGCGCCAGCAGCCAATCTTGGCGCCAAAACTACGAGCAGTACTTC. It encodes CASSQSWRQNYEQYF.

This clonotype was recorded many times. CDR3 nucleotide sequence: TGCAGTGCTAACAGCGGGAGAGTACAAGAGACCCAGTACTTC. Translation gives CSANSGRVQETQYF. The chain couples TRBV20-1 to TRBJ2-5; 8 nucleotides line up with TRBD2. Germline V lookup: CDR1 DFQATT, CDR2 SNEGSKA (reference sequence). With V trimmed by 4 bases and J by 2 bases, 6 bases remained unmatched. The CDR3 is 14 amino acids.

The sample holds many counts of this clonotype. The rearrangement joins TRBV3-1 to TRBJ2-2, with D perhaps assigned TRBD1 or TRBD2 (6 bases each). The V end was cut by 4 bases, the J end by 6 bases, with 12 bases between. This CDR3 region has 14 residues. CDR1 is LGHDT and CDR2 is YNNKEL in the germline V gene (reference sequence). The CDR3 DNA is TGTGCCAGCAGCCCGGGGGCAGGAGCCGGGGAGCTGTTTTTT. It yields the protein CASSPGAGAGELFF. Using reference TRBV3-1 and TRBJ2-2 for the parts outside the CDR3, the full variable domain is DTAVSQTPKYLVTQMGNDKSIKCEQNLGHDTMYWYKQDSKKFLKIMFSYNNKELIINETVPNRFSPKSPDKAHLNLHINSLELGDSAVYFCASSPGAGAGELFFGEGSRLTVL.

The CDR3 here is CASSLYLQMNTEAFF. The CDR3 nucleotides are TGTGCCAGCAGCTTATATTTACAGATGAACACTGAAGCTTTCTTT. The gene calls are TRBV5-5 and TRBJ1-1; D remains unclear. The CDR3 is made up of 15 amino acids. Germline-derived CDR1 and CDR2 are SGHKS and YYEKEE (reference sequence). Deletions cut 2 bases from V and 0 bases from J, with 11 bases between. The full variable domain, with the rest looked up from reference TRBV5-5 and TRBJ1-1, is DAGVTQSPTHLIKTRGQQVTLRCSPISGHKSVSWYQQVLGQGPQFIFQYYEKEERGRGNFPDRFSARQFPNYSSELNVNALLLGDSALYLCASSLYLQMNTEAFFGQGTRLTVV.

The chain recombines TRBV20-1 with TRBJ2-5; D call uncertain. The length of the CDR3 is 11 residues. Trimming shortened V by 6 bases and J by 1 base, and 6 bases separated the two germline ends. Germline values: CDR1 DFQATT, CDR2 SNEGSKA (reference sequence). The CDR3 nucleotides are TGCAGTGCATGGGCCCAAGAGACCCAGTACTTC. It translates to CSAWAQETQYF.

This chain connects TRBV3-1 to TRBJ1-3; D remains unclear. The CDR3 length is 16 residues. The V gene lost 2 bases and the J gene lost 0 bases, with 11 bases spanning the gap. Germline V gene lookup returns CDR1 LGHDT and CDR2 YNNKEL (reference sequence). CDR3 DNA: TGTGCCAGCAGCCAACAGGCAGGCCGCTCTGGAAACACCATATATTTT. Translation gives CASSQQAGRSGNTIYF. The complete variable domain, with remaining parts taken from reference TRBV3-1 and TRBJ1-3, reads DTAVSQTPKYLVTQMGNDKSIKCEQNLGHDTMYWYKQDSKKFLKIMFSYNNKELIINETVPNRFSPKSPDKAHLNLHINSLELGDSAVYFCASSQQAGRSGNTIYFGEGSWLTVV.

The rearrangement uses TRBV6-1 and TRBJ1-1; 7 nucleotides align to TRBD1. The germline V gene has CDR1 MNHNS and CDR2 SASEGT. J lost 4 bases, V lost 8 bases, and 4 bases had no gene match. The CDR3 is 12 residues long. The CDR3 loop is CASSRQGTEAFF. In nucleotides, the CDR3 is TGTGCCAGCTCACGACAGGGCACTGAAGCTTTCTTT.

This clonotype is medium-sized by share. The rearrangement links TRBV7-3 to TRBJ2-2, with unresolved D. The CDR3 runs 13 residues. V shed 5 bases and J shed 6 bases, with 10 bases lying between them. Germline V CDR1 and CDR2: SGHTA, FQGTGA. The CDR3 protein is CASSPTTSGELFF. CDR3 DNA: TGTGCCAGCAGCCCCACCACCTCCGGGGAGCTGTTTTTT. Complete variable domain (other parts from reference TRBV7-3 and TRBJ2-2): GAGVSQTPSNKVTEKGKYVELRCDPISGHTALYWYRQSLGQGPEFLIYFQGTGAADDSGLPNDRFFAVRPEGSVSTLKIQRTERGDSAVYLCASSPTTSGELFFGEGSRLTVL.

By its share, this clonotype is medium-sized. V usage is TRBV30 and J usage is TRBJ2-3, with TRBD2 as a possible D gene (5 bases). This CDR3 region has 14 residues. The germline gives CDR1 GTSNPN, CDR2 SVGIG (reference sequence). The CDR3 nucleotides are TGTGCTGGAGAGGTAGCGCCTCGCACAGATACGCAGTATTTT. It is translated as CAGEVAPRTDTQYF.

This rearrangement joins TRBV5-4 to TRBJ2-3; D is perhaps TRBD1 (6 bases). CDR3 length: 16 amino acids. Germline CDR1 reads SGHNT; CDR2 reads YYREEE (reference sequence). V gave up 0 bases and J gave up 2 bases, with 13 bases separating them. CDR3 protein: CASSLGQAPHTDTQYF. The CDR3 region has the DNA TGTGCCAGCAGCTTGGGACAGGCCCCCCACACAGATACGCAGTATTTT.

The chain recombines TRBV20-1 with TRBJ2-3; no clear D gene. V was cut by 3 bases and J by 12 bases, with 16 bases left in between. This CDR3 has 12 amino acids. The germline V gene encodes CDR1 DFQATT and CDR2 SNEGSKA (reference sequence). CDR3 sequence: CSASEGQVLQYF. CDR3 sequence (DNA): TGCAGTGCTAGCGAAGGTCAGGTACTCCAGTATTTT.